These 11 T cell receptor beta chains originate from one sample sequenced in a study of T cells in Graves' hyperthyroidism and ophthalmopathy. The CDR3 regions of TCR beta were amplified from RNA transcripts. Primed by the HTBI set, a first-round RT-PCR was run on the TCR CDR3. TCRdb passed the multiplex PCR reads through MiXCR, listing each CDR3 protein once. Of fewer than 350,000 distinct CDR3 sequences listed, roughly 20% were seen once; the top ten hold around 16%. The specimen was blood. The receptors derive from a woman aged 40-49 years with Graves' ophthalmopathy.

This clonotype was observed a few times. The chain couples TRBV6-1 to TRBJ2-7, with D possibly TRBD2 on 6 matching bases. The germline V and J ends were trimmed by 8 bases and 1 base, with 12 bases remaining between them. The germline V gene encodes CDR1 MNHNS and CDR2 SASEGT. This CDR3 is 13 amino acids long. The CDR3 spells CASLMGGSYEQYF. The CDR3 DNA sequence: TGTGCCAGCTTAATGGGAGGTTCCTACGAGCAGTACTTC.

In its sample, this clonotype was seen many times. J is TRBJ2-7 and V is TRBV28; D uncertain. Germline values: CDR1 MDHEN, CDR2 SYDVKM. V was shortened by 4 bases and J by 6 bases, with 10 bases between the two germline ends. This CDR3 contains 12 residues. CDR3 region: CASSSLGTEQYF. Here the CDR3 DNA reads TGTGCCAGCAGTTCTTTGGGCACCGAGCAGTACTTC.

Comment on this clonotype: This may be a read error: a much more frequent sequence differs by one nucleotide. The genes are TRBV28 and TRBJ2-2; D is possibly TRBD2 (5 bases). This CDR3 has 15 amino acids. Trimming stripped 3 bases from V and 9 bases from J, with 17 bases between. Germline V gene sequence: CDR1 MDHEN, CDR2 SYDVKM. The DNA of the CDR3 is TGTGCCAGCAGTTTCGGACCCATCGAGGGCAGGGAGCTGTTTTTT. This sequence encodes CASSFGPIEGRELFF.

This clonotype came up many times. This rearrangement joins TRBV9 to TRBJ2-7; either TRBD1 or TRBD2 may fit D (5 bases each). Trimming stripped 2 bases from V and 2 bases from J, with 11 bases between. Germline V lookup: CDR1 SGDLS, CDR2 YYNGEE. The CDR3 has 14 amino acids. The CDR3 DNA reads TGTGCCAGCAGCGTTGGGACGGCTCCCTACGAGCAGTACTTC. Its protein product is CASSVGTAPYEQYF.

J is TRBJ2-5 and V is TRBV12-3 or TRBV12-4, with 12 positions matching TRBD2. Trimming took 6 bases from V and 5 from J; bases not matched to a gene: 7. CDR3 length: 15 residues. CDR3 DNA: TGTGCCAGCAGACCGACTAGCGGGGGTGGGGAGACCCAGTACTTC. As protein: CASRPTSGGGETQYF.

This clonotype was seen ten or more times. V gene TRBV6-1 combines with J gene TRBJ1-1; D not resolved. CDR1 is MNHNS and CDR2 is SASEGT in the germline V gene. Between the trimmed V and J ends, which lost 11 bases and 0 bases, there was a span of 16 bases. The CDR3 is made up of 14 amino acids. CDR3 sequence reads: CASYDKALNTEAFF. CDR3 DNA: TGTGCCTCCTACGACAAGGCCTTGAACACTGAAGCTTTCTTT.

This clonotype was recorded at least ten times. J is TRBJ1-2 and V is TRBV12-3 or TRBV12-4; D may be TRBD1 (6 bases). The CDR3 has 14 amino acids. V was clipped by 6 bases and J by 0 bases, with 11 bases between them. This CDR3 reads CASRDSGANYGYTF. CDR3 in DNA: TGTGCCAGCAGGGACAGTGGAGCTAACTATGGCTACACCTTC.

V and J are TRBV7-8 and TRBJ1-3, with D unclear. CDR1 is SGHVS and CDR2 is FQNEAQ in the germline V gene. V shed 2 bases and J shed 0 bases, with 11 bases lying between them. The CDR3 has 16 residues. The CDR3 loop reads CASSLTTLSSGNTIYF. The CDR3 DNA is TGTGCCAGCAGCTTAACCACACTTAGCTCTGGAAACACCATATATTTT.

This clonotype has a handful of counts. A much larger clone lies one base from this, so it may be a read error. The rearrangement links TRBV18 to TRBJ2-2, with D possibly being TRBD1 (6 bases). Trimming took 3 bases from V and 6 from J, leaving 14 bases between them. CDR3 length equals 15 residues. CDR1 is KGHSH, CDR2 LQKENI, per germline. CDR3 region: CASSPWDTWSGELFF. The CDR3 coding sequence is TGTGCCAGCTCACCCTGGGACACCTGGTCCGGGGAGCTGTTTTTT.

This clonotype was observed a handful of times. The J gene is TRBJ2-1, the V gene TRBV6-1, with 8 bases lining up with TRBD2. The junction had 10 bases not matched to a gene; V was cut back by 3 bases and J by 12 bases. The germline CDR1 and CDR2 sequences are MNHNS and SASEGT. The CDR3 has 14 amino acids. The CDR3 region is CASSDGVSGIPQFF. The DNA of the CDR3 is TGTGCCAGCAGTGATGGTGTTAGCGGGATCCCGCAGTTCTTC.

This clonotype was detected ten times or more. The chain employs TRBV10-3 and TRBJ1-5, with D perhaps TRBD1 (5 bases). The CDR3 has 14 residues. V was clipped by 7 bases and J by 4 bases, with 14 bases between them. Germline loops: CDR1 ENHRY, CDR2 SYGVKD. This CDR3 is CAIMGQNSNQPQHF. In nucleotides, the CDR3 is TGTGCCATCATGGGGCAAAACTCAAATCAGCCCCAGCATTTT.